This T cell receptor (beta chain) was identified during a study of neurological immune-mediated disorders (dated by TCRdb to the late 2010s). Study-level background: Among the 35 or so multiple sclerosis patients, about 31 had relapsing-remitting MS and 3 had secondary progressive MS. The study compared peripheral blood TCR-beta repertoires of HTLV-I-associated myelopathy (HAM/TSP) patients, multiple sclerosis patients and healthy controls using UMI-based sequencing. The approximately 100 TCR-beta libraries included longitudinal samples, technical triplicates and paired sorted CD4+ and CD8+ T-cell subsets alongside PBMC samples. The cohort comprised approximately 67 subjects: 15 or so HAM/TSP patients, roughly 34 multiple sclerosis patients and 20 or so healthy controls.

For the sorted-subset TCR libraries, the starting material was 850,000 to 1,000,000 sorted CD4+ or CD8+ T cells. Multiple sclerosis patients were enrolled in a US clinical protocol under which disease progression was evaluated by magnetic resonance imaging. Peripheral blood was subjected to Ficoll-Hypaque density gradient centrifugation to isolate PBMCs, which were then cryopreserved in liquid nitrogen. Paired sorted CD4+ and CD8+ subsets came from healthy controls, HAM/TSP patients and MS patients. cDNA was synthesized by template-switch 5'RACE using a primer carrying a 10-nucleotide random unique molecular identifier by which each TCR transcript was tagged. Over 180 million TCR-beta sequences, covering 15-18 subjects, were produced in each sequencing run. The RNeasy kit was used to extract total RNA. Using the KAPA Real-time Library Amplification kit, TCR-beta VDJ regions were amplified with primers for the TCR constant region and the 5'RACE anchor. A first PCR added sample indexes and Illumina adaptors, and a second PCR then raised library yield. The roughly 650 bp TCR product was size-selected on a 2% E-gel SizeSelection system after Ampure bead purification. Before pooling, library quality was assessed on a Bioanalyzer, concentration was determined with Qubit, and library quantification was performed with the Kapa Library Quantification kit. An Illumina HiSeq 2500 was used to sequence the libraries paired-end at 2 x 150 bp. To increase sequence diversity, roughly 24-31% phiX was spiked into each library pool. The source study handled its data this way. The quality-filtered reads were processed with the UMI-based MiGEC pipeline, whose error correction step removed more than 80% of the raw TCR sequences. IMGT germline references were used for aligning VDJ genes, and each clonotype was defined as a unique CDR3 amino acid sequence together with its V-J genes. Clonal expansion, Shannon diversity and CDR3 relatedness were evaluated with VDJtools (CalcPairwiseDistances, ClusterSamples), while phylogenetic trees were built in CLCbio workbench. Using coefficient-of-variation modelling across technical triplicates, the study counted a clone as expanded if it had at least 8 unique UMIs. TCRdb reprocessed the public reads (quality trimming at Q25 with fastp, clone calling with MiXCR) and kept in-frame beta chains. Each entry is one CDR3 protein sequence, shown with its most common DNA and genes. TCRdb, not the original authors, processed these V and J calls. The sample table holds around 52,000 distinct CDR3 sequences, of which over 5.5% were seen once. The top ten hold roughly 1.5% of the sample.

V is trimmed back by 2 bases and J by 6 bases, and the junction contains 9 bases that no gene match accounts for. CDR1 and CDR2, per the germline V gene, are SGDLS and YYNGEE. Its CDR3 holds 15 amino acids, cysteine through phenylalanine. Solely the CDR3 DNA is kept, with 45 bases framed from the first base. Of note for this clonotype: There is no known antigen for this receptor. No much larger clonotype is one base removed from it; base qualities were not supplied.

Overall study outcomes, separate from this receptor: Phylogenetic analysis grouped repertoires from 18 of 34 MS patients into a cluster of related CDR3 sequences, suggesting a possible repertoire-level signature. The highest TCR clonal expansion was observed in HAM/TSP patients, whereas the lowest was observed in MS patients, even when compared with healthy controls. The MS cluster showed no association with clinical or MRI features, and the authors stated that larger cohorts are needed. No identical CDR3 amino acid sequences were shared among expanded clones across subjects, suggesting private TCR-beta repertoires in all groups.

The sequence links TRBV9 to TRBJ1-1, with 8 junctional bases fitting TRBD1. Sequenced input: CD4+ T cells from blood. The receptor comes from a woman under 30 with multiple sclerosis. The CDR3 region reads CASSVATGAVAEAFF. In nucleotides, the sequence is TGTGCCAGCAGCGTGGCGACAGGGGCTGTAGCTGAAGCTTTCTTT.